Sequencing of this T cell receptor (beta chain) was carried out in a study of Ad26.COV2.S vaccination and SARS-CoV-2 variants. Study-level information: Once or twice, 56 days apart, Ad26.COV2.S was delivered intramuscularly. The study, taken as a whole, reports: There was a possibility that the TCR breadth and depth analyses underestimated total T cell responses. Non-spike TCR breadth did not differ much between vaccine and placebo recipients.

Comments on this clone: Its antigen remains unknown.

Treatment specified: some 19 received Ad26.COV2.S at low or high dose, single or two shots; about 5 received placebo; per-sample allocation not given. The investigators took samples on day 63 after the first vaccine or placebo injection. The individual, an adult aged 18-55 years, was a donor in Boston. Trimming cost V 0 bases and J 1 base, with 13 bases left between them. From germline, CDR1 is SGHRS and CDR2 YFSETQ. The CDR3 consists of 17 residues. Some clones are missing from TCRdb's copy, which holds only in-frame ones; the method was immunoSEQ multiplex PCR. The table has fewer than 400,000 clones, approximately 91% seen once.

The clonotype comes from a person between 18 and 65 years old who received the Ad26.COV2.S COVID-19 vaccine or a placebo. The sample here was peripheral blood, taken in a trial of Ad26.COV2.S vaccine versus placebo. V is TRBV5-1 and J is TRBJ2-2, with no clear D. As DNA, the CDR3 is TGCGCCAGCAGCTTGGGGCTGGGTCAGGTGAACACCGGGGAGCTGTTTTTT. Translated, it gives CASSLGLGQVNTGELFF.